This entry features one T cell receptor (beta chain) sequence. Only in-frame clones appear in the TCRdb table, and some are missing; sequencing was by immunoSEQ multiplex PCR. The data show some 44,000 clones, about 88% seen once. This specimen comes from a study of blood T cell repertoires in COVID-19. In germline, CDR1 is SNHLY, CDR2 FYNNEI. The V and J ends lost 6 bases and 0 bases, in that order; junction bases with no gene match: 3. This CDR3 is 14 amino acids long. V is TRBV2 and J is TRBJ2-3, with TRBD2 identical over 7 bases. The sequence derives from a human donor in a cohort sampled during active COVID-19. Material for sequencing was peripheral blood. CDR3 region: CASRTSLSTDTQYF. The CDR3 DNA reads as TGTGCCAGCAGGACTAGCCTTAGCACAGATACGCAGTATTTT.